The present T cell receptor (beta chain) was sequenced within a study of early T cells in non-severe SARS-CoV-2 infection. This clonotype was seen many times. Tagging with unique molecular identifiers was applied to individual cDNA molecules. Each CDR3 protein gets one entry after TCRdb re-called the 5' RACE reads with MiXCR. The sample yields more than 25,000 distinct CDR3 sequences, roughly 4.7% seen once. The CDR3 loop spans 17 amino acids. V lost 0 bases and J lost 0, with 13 bases in between. CDR1 and CDR2 from the germline V gene are SGDLS and YYNGEE. The receptor was isolated from an adult who was a healthcare worker with PCR-confirmed SARS-CoV-2 infection or an uninfected control (not recorded which). Sequencing input: whole blood. This chain connects TRBV9 to TRBJ2-1; tentatively, D is TRBD2 (5 bases). The CDR3 loop is CASSVGPTGSSYNEQFF. The CDR3 DNA sequence: TGTGCCAGCAGCGTAGGGCCCACGGGGAGCTCCTACAATGAGCAGTTCTTC.